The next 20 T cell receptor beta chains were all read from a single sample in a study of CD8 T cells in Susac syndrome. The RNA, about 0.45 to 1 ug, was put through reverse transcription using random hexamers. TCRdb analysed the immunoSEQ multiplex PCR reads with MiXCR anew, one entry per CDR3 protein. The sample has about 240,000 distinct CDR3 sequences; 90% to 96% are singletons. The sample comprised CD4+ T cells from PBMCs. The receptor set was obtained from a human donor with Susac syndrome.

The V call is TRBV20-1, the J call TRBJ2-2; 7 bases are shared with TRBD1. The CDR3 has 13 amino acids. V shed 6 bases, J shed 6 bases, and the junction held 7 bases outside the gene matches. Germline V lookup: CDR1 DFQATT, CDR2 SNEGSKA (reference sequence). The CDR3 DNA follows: TGCAGTGCAACCAACAGGGGTTCCGGGGAGCTGTTTTTT. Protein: CSATNRGSGELFF.

CDR3 sequence: CATSGDSDTIYF. The CDR3 DNA follows: TGTGCCACCAGTGGGGACAGTGACACCATATATTTT. This chain uses TRBV24-1 with TRBJ1-3; TRBD1 matches at 7 bases. The CDR3 consists of 12 residues. With 5 bases clipped from V and 8 bases from J, the junction kept 2 bases outside the gene matches. CDR1 and CDR2 (germline): KGHDR, SFDVKD.

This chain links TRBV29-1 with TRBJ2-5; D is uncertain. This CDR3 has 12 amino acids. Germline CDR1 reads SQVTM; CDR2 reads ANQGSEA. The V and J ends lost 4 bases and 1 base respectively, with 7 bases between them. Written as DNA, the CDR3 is TGCAGCGTTGGGTCTAGCCAAGAGACCCAGTACTTC. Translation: CSVGSSQETQYF. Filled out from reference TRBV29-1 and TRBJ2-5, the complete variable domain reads SAVISQKPSRDICQRGTSLTIQCQVDSQVTMMFWYRQQPGQSLTLIATANQGSEATYESGFVIDKFPISRPNLTFSTLTVSNMSPEDSSIYLCSVGSSQETQYFGPGTRLLVL.

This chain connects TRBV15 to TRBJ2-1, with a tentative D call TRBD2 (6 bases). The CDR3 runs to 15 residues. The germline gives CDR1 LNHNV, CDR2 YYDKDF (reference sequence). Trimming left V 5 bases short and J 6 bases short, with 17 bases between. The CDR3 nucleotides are TGTGCCACCAGCTTATATAGCGGAATCGTCAATGAGCAGTTCTTC. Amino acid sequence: CATSLYSGIVNEQFF.

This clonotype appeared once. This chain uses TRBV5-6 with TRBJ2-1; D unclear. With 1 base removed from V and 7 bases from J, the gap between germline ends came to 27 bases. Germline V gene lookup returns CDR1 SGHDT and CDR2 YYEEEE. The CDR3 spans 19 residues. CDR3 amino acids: CASSLLRLSRQWPGNEQFF. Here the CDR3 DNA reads TGTGCCAGCAGCTTGTTGCGCCTCTCCAGGCAGTGGCCGGGTAATGAGCAGTTCTTC.

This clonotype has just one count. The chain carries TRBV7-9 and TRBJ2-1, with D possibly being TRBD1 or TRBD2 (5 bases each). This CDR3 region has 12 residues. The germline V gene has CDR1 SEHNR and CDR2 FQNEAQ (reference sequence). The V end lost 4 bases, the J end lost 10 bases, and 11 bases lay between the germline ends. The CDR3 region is CASSCTGDEQFF. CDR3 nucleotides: TGTGCCAGCAGCTGCACTGGGGACGAGCAGTTCTTC.

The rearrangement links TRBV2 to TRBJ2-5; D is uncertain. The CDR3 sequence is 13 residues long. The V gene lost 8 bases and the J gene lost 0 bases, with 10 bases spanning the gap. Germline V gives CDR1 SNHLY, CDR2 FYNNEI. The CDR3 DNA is TGTGCCAGCGACCACCTAGACCAAGAGACCCAGTACTTC. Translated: CASDHLDQETQYF.

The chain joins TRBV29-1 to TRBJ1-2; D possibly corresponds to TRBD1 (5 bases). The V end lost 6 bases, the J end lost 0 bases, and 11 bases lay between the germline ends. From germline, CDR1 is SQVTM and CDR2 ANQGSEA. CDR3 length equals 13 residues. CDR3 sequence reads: CSVEGWANYGYTF. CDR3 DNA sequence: TGCAGCGTGGAGGGGTGGGCTAACTATGGCTACACCTTC.

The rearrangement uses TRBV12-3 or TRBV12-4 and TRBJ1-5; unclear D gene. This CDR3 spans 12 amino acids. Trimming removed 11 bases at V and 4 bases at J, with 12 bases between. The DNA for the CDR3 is TGTGCCTTGGGGAGGGAGAATCAGCCCCAGCATTTT. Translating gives CALGRENQPQHF.

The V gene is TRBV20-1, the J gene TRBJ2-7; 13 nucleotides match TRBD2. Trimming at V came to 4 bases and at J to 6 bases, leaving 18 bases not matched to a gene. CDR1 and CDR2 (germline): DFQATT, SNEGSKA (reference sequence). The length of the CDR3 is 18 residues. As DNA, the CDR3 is TGCAGTGCTAAGACCCGGACTAGCGGGAGACCCAGGGCCCTCGAGCAGTACTTC. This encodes CSAKTRTSGRPRALEQYF.

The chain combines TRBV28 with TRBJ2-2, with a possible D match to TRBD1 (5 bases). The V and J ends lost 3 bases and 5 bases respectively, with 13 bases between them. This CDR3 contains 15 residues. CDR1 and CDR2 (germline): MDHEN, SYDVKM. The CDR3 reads CASSLVSGWTGELFF. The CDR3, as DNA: TGTGCCAGCAGTTTGGTGTCAGGGTGGACCGGGGAGCTGTTTTTT.

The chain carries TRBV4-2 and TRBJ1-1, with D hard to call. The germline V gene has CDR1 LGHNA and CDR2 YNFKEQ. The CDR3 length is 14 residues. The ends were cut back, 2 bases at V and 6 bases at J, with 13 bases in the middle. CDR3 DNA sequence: TGTGCCAGCAGCCAAACCCAGACGGGCGCTGAAGCTTTCTTT. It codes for CASSQTQTGAEAFF.

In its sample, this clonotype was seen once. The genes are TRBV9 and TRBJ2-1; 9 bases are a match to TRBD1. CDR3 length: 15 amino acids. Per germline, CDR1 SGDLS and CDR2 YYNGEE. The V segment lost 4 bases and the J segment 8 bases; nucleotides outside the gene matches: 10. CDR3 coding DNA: TGTGCCAGCAGCTCATCTCCGGGACAGGGCTATGAGCAGTTCTTC. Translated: CASSSSPGQGYEQFF.

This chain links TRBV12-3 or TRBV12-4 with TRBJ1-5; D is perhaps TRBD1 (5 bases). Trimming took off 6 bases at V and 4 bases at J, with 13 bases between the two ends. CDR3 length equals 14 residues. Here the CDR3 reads CASREGTENQPQHF. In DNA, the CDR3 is TGTGCCAGCAGGGAAGGGACCGAGAATCAGCCCCAGCATTTT.

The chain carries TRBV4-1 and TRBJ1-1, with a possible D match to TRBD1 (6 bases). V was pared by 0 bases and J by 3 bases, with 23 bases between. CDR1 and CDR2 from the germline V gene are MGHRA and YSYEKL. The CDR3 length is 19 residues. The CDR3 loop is CASSQDRWAGEYRDTEAFF. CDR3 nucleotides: TGCGCCAGCAGCCAAGACAGGTGGGCAGGGGAGTATCGGGACACTGAAGCTTTCTTT.

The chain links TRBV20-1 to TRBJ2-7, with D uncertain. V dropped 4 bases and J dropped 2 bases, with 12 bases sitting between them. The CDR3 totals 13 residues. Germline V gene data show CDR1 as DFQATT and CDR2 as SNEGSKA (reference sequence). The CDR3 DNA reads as TGCAGTGCTATGAGCCAATTAACCTACGAGCAGTACTTC. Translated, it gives CSAMSQLTYEQYF.

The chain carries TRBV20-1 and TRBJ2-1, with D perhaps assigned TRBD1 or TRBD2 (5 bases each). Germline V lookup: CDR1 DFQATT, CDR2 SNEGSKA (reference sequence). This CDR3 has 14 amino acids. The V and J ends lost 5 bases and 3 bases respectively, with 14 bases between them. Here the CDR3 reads CSASRDARYNEQFF. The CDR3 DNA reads TGCAGTGCTTCCCGGGACGCTCGCTACAATGAGCAGTTCTTC.

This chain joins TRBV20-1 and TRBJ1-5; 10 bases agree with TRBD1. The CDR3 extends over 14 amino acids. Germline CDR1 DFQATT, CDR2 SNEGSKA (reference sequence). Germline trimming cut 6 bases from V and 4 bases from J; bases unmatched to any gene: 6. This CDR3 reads CSAFDRGLNQPQHF. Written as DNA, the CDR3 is TGCAGTGCCTTTGACAGGGGGCTAAATCAGCCCCAGCATTTT.

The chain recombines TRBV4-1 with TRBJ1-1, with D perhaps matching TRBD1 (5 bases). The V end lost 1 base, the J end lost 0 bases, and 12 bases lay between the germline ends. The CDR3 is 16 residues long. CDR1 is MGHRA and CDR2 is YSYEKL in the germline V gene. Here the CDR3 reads CASSQADRDVNTEAFF. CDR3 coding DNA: TGCGCCAGCAGCCAAGCCGACCGGGACGTGAACACTGAAGCTTTCTTT.

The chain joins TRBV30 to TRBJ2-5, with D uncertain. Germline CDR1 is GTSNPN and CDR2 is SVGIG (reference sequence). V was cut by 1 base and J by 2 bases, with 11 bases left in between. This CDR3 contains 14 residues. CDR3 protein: CAWSGILMQETQYF. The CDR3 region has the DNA TGTGCCTGGAGTGGGATCCTAATGCAAGAGACCCAGTACTTC.